This T cell receptor beta chain was observed in a study of blood T cells in healthy people across ages. Germline-derived CDR1 and CDR2 are MNHNS and SASEGT. The V end lost 6 bases, the J end lost 2 bases, and 16 bases lay between the germline ends. The CDR3 is 16 residues long. General study results and limits: Naive CD4+ cells and diversity were both higher in long-lived donors than in aged donors.

As concerns this clonotype: The antigen is unknown. Likely a read error: the CDR3 ends without its conserved phenylalanine or tryptophan.

Through a sample-barcoded 5' primer and a J-beta primer mix, a second PCR was run for roughly 7 to 12 cycles. TCRdb redid the calling of the 5' RACE reads with MiXCR, one entry per CDR3 protein. The table includes about 640,000 distinct CDR3 sequences, under 70% detected once. Total RNA was isolated from each sample in quantities of at least 5 micrograms. The specimen sequenced was blood. The chain combines TRBV6-1 with TRBJ2-2; D may be TRBD1 (6 bases). The sequence came from a man between 60 and 70 years old in good health. The CDR3 loop is CASRLLDRSNTGELFL. CDR3 sequence (DNA): TGTGCCAGCAGACTATTAGACAGGAGTAACACCGGGGAGCTGTTTTTA.